The clone carrying this T cell receptor (beta chain) was observed a few times. Its antigen is still unknown. The data belong to a study of early stage breast cancer tumors. Study in general: Each sample averaged roughly 10-fold read coverage.

V was shortened by 4 bases and J by 11 bases, with 8 bases between the two germline ends. Germline CDR1 and CDR2: DFQATT and SNEGSKA (reference sequence). CDR3 length: 9 residues. Study results and limitations: Tumor and normal breast were distinguished via blood comparison in about 90% of the 16 patients.

Blood replicates held 0.5 ug DNA, tumor or normal breast roughly 1.5 ug, two each. Measured with immunoSEQ multiplex PCR; TCRdb has only the in-frame clones, and not every one. The repertoire holds 28,000 or so clones, with 70% to 75% as singletons. The chain carries TRBV20-1 and TRBJ1-2; D is uncertain. This TCR came from a middle-aged person with breast cancer. Material for sequencing was blood. The CDR3 is CSANVRYTF. The CDR3 nucleotides read TGCAGTGCTAATGTTAGGTACACCTTC.